This is a list of T cell receptor beta chains from one sample in a study of T cell responses to AZD1222 COVID-19 vaccine. This table comes from immunoSEQ multiplex PCR, and its TCRdb copy is limited to in-frame clones, with some not included. The sample shows some 150,000 clones, more than 75% of them seen only once. Sequencing was performed on peripheral blood, taken on day 0 of MenACWY control vaccination. The receptors were gathered from an adult in good health. The CDR3 runs from the conserved cysteine through the conserved F or W. The order of the fields is D gene, J gene, clone size, V gene, CDR3 DNA, CDR3 protein. The D gene is left open where the match is weak. Not every row has a clone size; where given, it reads once, few, many or a size class.

d_gene: TRBD1; j_gene: TRBJ2-7; abundance: NA; v_gene: TRBV11-2; CDR3nt: TGTGCCAGCAGCTTAGCGACAGGGCTCGGCGAGCAGTACTTC; CDR3aa: CASSLATGLGEQYF
d_gene: NA; j_gene: TRBJ1-1; abundance: once; v_gene: TRBV5-4; CDR3nt: TGTGCCAGCAGCTTGGTGGGGGCGGGAGTCACTGAAGCTTTCTTT; CDR3aa: CASSLVGAGVTEAFF
d_gene: TRBD2; j_gene: TRBJ2-5; abundance: once; v_gene: TRBV6-5; CDR3nt: TGTGCCAGCAGACCGGGACTAGCGCCGGAGACCCAGTACTTC; CDR3aa: CASRPGLAPETQYF
d_gene: NA; j_gene: TRBJ2-7; abundance: once; v_gene: TRBV1; CDR3nt: TGCACCAGCAGCCAAGTTACCGAGGGACTACCTTCCTACGAGCAGTACTTC; CDR3aa: CTSSQVTEGLPSYEQYF
d_gene: NA; j_gene: TRBJ1-2; abundance: NA; v_gene: TRBV12-3/TRBV12-4; CDR3nt: TGTGCCAGCAGCACAGGGATGTATGGCTACACCTTC; CDR3aa: CASSTGMYGYTF
d_gene: NA; j_gene: TRBJ1-6; abundance: NA; v_gene: TRBV19; CDR3nt: TGTGCCAGTAAGATGGGGGAATCCTATAATTCACCCCTCCACTTT; CDR3aa: CASKMGESYNSPLHF
d_gene: TRBD1; j_gene: TRBJ1-1; abundance: NA; v_gene: TRBV12-5; CDR3nt: TGTGCTAGTGGTGCCGGGGACAGGGTCACTGAAGCTTTCTTT; CDR3aa: CASGAGDRVTEAFF
d_gene: NA; j_gene: TRBJ1-2; abundance: NA; v_gene: TRBV27; CDR3nt: TGTGCCAGCAGTCCGACAGAACGCTATGGCTACACCTTC; CDR3aa: CASSPTERYGYTF
d_gene: NA; j_gene: TRBJ2-2; abundance: NA; v_gene: TRBV3-1/TRBV3-2; CDR3nt: TGTGCCAGCAGTTTAGGCCTTTTTCAGGGAGGGGAGCTGTTTTTT; CDR3aa: CASSLGLFQGGELFF
d_gene: TRBD2; j_gene: TRBJ2-1; abundance: NA; v_gene: TRBV2; CDR3nt: TGTGCCAGCAGTGAAGGGACTAGCGGGGGGAAACAGCAGTTCTTC; CDR3aa: CASSEGTSGGKQQFF
d_gene: NA; j_gene: TRBJ1-1; abundance: once; v_gene: TRBV19; CDR3nt: TGTGCCAGTATAAGGGGAGGAACTGAAGCTTTCTTT; CDR3aa: CASIRGGTEAFF
d_gene: TRBD1; j_gene: TRBJ2-3; abundance: NA; v_gene: TRBV5-1; CDR3nt: TGCGCCAGCAGCAGAGGGGCGACAGGGGGCATAGATACGCAGTATTTT; CDR3aa: CASSRGATGGIDTQYF
d_gene: NA; j_gene: TRBJ1-4; abundance: NA; v_gene: TRBV6-1; CDR3nt: TGTGCCAGCAGTGAATTCGGGGGGCGCAACTCCAAACTGTTTTTT; CDR3aa: CASSEFGGRNSKLFF
d_gene: TRBD1; j_gene: TRBJ1-2; abundance: NA; v_gene: TRBV5-1; CDR3nt: TGCGCCAGCAGCTCAGAACCGGGACAGGGGGCTGGTGGCTACACCTTC; CDR3aa: CASSSEPGQGAGGYTF
d_gene: NA; j_gene: TRBJ1-5; abundance: NA; v_gene: TRBV6-5; CDR3nt: TGTGCCAGCAGTTATGAGGGATTGGGAGGTCAGCCCCAGCATTTT; CDR3aa: CASSYEGLGGQPQHF
d_gene: NA; j_gene: TRBJ2-7; abundance: NA; v_gene: TRBV15; CDR3nt: TGTGCCACCAGCCTAGCAACCGGCTCCTTACGGCAGTACTTC; CDR3aa: CATSLATGSLRQYF
d_gene: NA; j_gene: TRBJ2-1; abundance: many; v_gene: TRBV24-1; CDR3nt: TGTGCCACCAGTGAAGGCCGGGACTTAGGGCCCGATGAGCAGTTCTTC; CDR3aa: CATSEGRDLGPDEQFF
d_gene: TRBD1; j_gene: TRBJ1-1; abundance: NA; v_gene: TRBV4-2; CDR3nt: TGTGCCAGCAGCCCGCGGACAGGGGGCACTGAAGCTTTCTTT; CDR3aa: CASSPRTGGTEAFF
d_gene: TRBD1; j_gene: TRBJ2-5; abundance: NA; v_gene: TRBV11-3; CDR3nt: TGTGCCAGCAGCTCTAACACGGGCTGGGACAGGCAAGAGACCCAGTACTTC; CDR3aa: CASSSNTGWDRQETQYF
d_gene: NA; j_gene: TRBJ2-7; abundance: NA; v_gene: TRBV3-1/TRBV3-2; CDR3nt: TGTGCCAGCAGCCAAGGCCTGACCCTAAACGAGCAGTACTTC; CDR3aa: CASSQGLTLNEQYF
d_gene: TRBD2; j_gene: TRBJ2-4; abundance: NA; v_gene: TRBV3-1/TRBV3-2; CDR3nt: TGTGCCAGCAGCCAAGATGGGCGGGGGGCAAAAAACATTCAGTACTTC; CDR3aa: CASSQDGRGAKNIQYF
d_gene: TRBD2; j_gene: TRBJ2-5; abundance: NA; v_gene: TRBV7-8; CDR3nt: TGTGCCAGCAGCCCAACGGGACTAGCGGCGACCCAGTACTTC; CDR3aa: CASSPTGLAATQYF
d_gene: TRBD2; j_gene: TRBJ2-1; abundance: NA; v_gene: TRBV16; CDR3nt: TGTGCCAGCAGCCAAATTGCCAGCGGGGGGGCGAATGAGCAGTTCTTC; CDR3aa: CASSQIASGGANEQFF
d_gene: TRBD2; j_gene: TRBJ2-3; abundance: NA; v_gene: TRBV7-3; CDR3nt: TGTGCCAGCAGCTCCGGCGGGGGGGCCTCAGATACGCAGTATTTT; CDR3aa: CASSSGGGASDTQYF
d_gene: NA; j_gene: TRBJ1-5; abundance: once; v_gene: TRBV28; CDR3nt: TGTGCCAGCAGTTTAACGGGTTCGTTATATAGCAATCAGCCCCAGCATTTT; CDR3aa: CASSLTGSLYSNQPQHF
d_gene: NA; j_gene: TRBJ1-1; abundance: NA; v_gene: TRBV5-5; CDR3nt: TGTGCCAGCAGCTTTACCGACAGCACTGAAGCTTTCTTT; CDR3aa: CASSFTDSTEAFF
d_gene: NA; j_gene: TRBJ2-7; abundance: NA; v_gene: TRBV19; CDR3nt: TGTGCCAGTAGTATCGGGGACACACTCTACGAGCAGTACTTC; CDR3aa: CASSIGDTLYEQYF
d_gene: NA; j_gene: TRBJ1-1; abundance: NA; v_gene: TRBV18; CDR3nt: TGTGCCAGCTCACGCTACAGGGAAAATGAAGCTTTCTTT; CDR3aa: CASSRYRENEAFF
d_gene: NA; j_gene: TRBJ1-1; abundance: NA; v_gene: TRBV7-7; CDR3nt: TGTGCCAGCAGCTCACGGCAGGGGCAATCTATGAACACTGAAGCTTTCTTT; CDR3aa: CASSSRQGQSMNTEAFF
d_gene: NA; j_gene: TRBJ2-3; abundance: many; v_gene: TRBV11-2; CDR3nt: TGTGCCAGCAGCTTAGTTTCCGCAGATACGCAGTATTTT; CDR3aa: CASSLVSADTQYF
d_gene: NA; j_gene: TRBJ1-2; abundance: NA; v_gene: TRBV9; CDR3nt: TGTGCCAGCAGCGTAGTCCCAGAGTATGGCTACACCTTC; CDR3aa: CASSVVPEYGYTF
d_gene: NA; j_gene: TRBJ1-1; abundance: NA; v_gene: TRBV27; CDR3nt: TGTGCCAGCAGTCCCTTCTTGAACACTGAAGCTTTCTTT; CDR3aa: CASSPFLNTEAFF
d_gene: NA; j_gene: TRBJ1-5; abundance: NA; v_gene: TRBV10-3; CDR3nt: TGTGCCATCAGTGAGTCTTTGCGGAGCAATCAGCCCCAGCATTTT; CDR3aa: CAISESLRSNQPQHF
d_gene: TRBD1; j_gene: TRBJ2-7; abundance: NA; v_gene: TRBV6-6; CDR3nt: TGTGCCAGCAGTTACTCGGCAGGGGGCAGTTACGAGCAGTACTTC; CDR3aa: CASSYSAGGSYEQYF
d_gene: TRBD2; j_gene: TRBJ2-1; abundance: NA; v_gene: TRBV3-1/TRBV3-2; CDR3nt: TGTGCCAGCAGCCGGATTGCGGGGGTTTCCTCGGATGAGCAGTTCTTC; CDR3aa: CASSRIAGVSSDEQFF
d_gene: TRBD1; j_gene: TRBJ2-1; abundance: once; v_gene: TRBV7-3; CDR3nt: TGTGCCAGCAGCCCGGACAGGGGAAAATACAATGAGCAGTTCTTC; CDR3aa: CASSPDRGKYNEQFF
d_gene: NA; j_gene: TRBJ2-1; abundance: few; v_gene: TRBV30; CDR3nt: TGTGCCTGGAATGGACATCCCGACCGCAATGAGCAGTTCTTC; CDR3aa: CAWNGHPDRNEQFF
d_gene: NA; j_gene: TRBJ1-3; abundance: NA; v_gene: TRBV19; CDR3nt: TGTGCCAGTAGTATAGGTGGAGGCTCTGGAAACACCATATATTTT; CDR3aa: CASSIGGGSGNTIYF
d_gene: NA; j_gene: TRBJ2-2; abundance: many; v_gene: TRBV6-6; CDR3nt: TGTGCCAGCGGAGGGACCGCAGGGAGAACCGGGGAGCTGTTTTTT; CDR3aa: CASGGTAGRTGELFF
d_gene: NA; j_gene: TRBJ1-2; abundance: NA; v_gene: TRBV12-3/TRBV12-4; CDR3nt: TGTGCCAGCAGCTCCGAGGGGGTAGGCTACACCTTC; CDR3aa: CASSSEGVGYTF
d_gene: TRBD1; j_gene: TRBJ1-1; abundance: NA; v_gene: TRBV7-3; CDR3nt: TGTGCCAGCAGACAAACCGCAGGGACAGCGATAAACACTGAAGCTTTCTTT; CDR3aa: CASRQTAGTAINTEAFF
d_gene: NA; j_gene: TRBJ1-5; abundance: NA; v_gene: TRBV6-5; CDR3nt: TGTGCCAGCAGACCATCCGGGGGCAATCAGCCCCAGCATTTT; CDR3aa: CASRPSGGNQPQHF
d_gene: NA; j_gene: TRBJ1-2; abundance: NA; v_gene: TRBV9; CDR3nt: TGTGCCAGCAGCGTAGAAACAGCTAACTATGGCTACACCTTC; CDR3aa: CASSVETANYGYTF
d_gene: NA; j_gene: TRBJ2-3; abundance: NA; v_gene: TRBV4-1; CDR3nt: TGCGCCAGCAGCCAGGGGGACCCAATTAGCACAGATACGCAGTATTTT; CDR3aa: CASSQGDPISTDTQYF
d_gene: NA; j_gene: TRBJ2-5; abundance: once; v_gene: TRBV7-7; CDR3nt: TGTGCCAGCAGCCCTTCCCCGGACAACCGGAGGGAGACCCAGTACTTC; CDR3aa: CASSPSPDNRRETQYF
d_gene: NA; j_gene: TRBJ1-1; abundance: NA; v_gene: TRBV25-1; CDR3nt: TGTGCCAGCAGTGAATGGACGAACTCCGCCGCTTTCTTT; CDR3aa: CASSEWTNSAAFF
d_gene: NA; j_gene: TRBJ1-5; abundance: NA; v_gene: TRBV15; CDR3nt: TGTGCCACCAGCAGAGAACAGGGTTGGAATCAGCCCCAGCATTTT; CDR3aa: CATSREQGWNQPQHF
d_gene: TRBD1; j_gene: TRBJ2-7; abundance: NA; v_gene: TRBV4-1; CDR3nt: TGCGCCAGCAGCCAAGTAACCGGGACAGGGGTCTACGAGCAGTACTTC; CDR3aa: CASSQVTGTGVYEQYF
d_gene: NA; j_gene: TRBJ1-5; abundance: NA; v_gene: TRBV6-5; CDR3nt: TGTGCCAGCAGTTACACCGAGAATCAGCCCCAGCATTTT; CDR3aa: CASSYTENQPQHF
d_gene: NA; j_gene: TRBJ1-1; abundance: NA; v_gene: TRBV27; CDR3nt: TGTGCCAGCAGTTTACGCCGAAACACTGAAGCTTTCTTT; CDR3aa: CASSLRRNTEAFF
d_gene: NA; j_gene: TRBJ1-2; abundance: NA; v_gene: TRBV6-5; CDR3nt: TGTGCCAGCAAGGCCGGGGCCGGAGGCTATGGCTACACCTTC; CDR3aa: CASKAGAGGYGYTF